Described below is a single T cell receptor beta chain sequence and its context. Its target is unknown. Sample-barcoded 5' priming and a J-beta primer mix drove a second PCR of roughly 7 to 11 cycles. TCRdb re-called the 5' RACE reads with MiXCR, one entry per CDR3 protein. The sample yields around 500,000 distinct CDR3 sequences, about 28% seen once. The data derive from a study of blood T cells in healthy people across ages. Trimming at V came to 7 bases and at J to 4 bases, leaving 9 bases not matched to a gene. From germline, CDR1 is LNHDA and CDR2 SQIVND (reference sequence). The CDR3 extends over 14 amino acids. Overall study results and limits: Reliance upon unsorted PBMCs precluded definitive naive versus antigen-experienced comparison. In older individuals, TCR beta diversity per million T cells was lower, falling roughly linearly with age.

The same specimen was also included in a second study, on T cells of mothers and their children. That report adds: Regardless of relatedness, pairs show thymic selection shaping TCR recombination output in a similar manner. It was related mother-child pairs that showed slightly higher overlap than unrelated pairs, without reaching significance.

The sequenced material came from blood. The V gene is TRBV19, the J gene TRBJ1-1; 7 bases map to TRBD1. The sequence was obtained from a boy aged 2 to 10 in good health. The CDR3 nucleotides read TGTGCCAGTACCTTGGCAGGGGGGAGCACTGAAGCTTTCTTT. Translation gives CASTLAGGSTEAFF.